The 14 T cell receptor beta chains below were found in one sample sequenced in a study of response to subunit inactivated influenza vaccine. TCRdb processed the RT-PCR reads anew with MiXCR; each CDR3 protein has one entry. The sample includes 500,000 or so distinct CDR3 sequences, 10% to 11% of them seen just once. The sample consisted of PBMCs from blood, taken 40 to 50 days after vaccination. The receptors come from a man aged 50-59 years who received an inactivated influenza vaccine.

In this sample, this clonotype turned up a few times. The chain combines TRBV20-1 with TRBJ2-1; 10 nucleotides match TRBD2. Trimming cost V 5 bases and J 7 bases; bases outside gene matches: 11. The CDR3 extends over 15 amino acids. Germline loops: CDR1 DFQATT, CDR2 SNEGSKA (reference sequence). The CDR3 here is CSAPKRGGVGNEQFF. The CDR3 DNA follows: TGCAGTGCTCCAAAGCGGGGGGGCGTAGGGAATGAGCAGTTCTTC.

The sample holds a few counts of this clonotype. The CDR3 DNA is TGCGCCGCGGCCACACCCGGGGGCCCTCCAGAGACCCAGTACTTC. Encoded protein: CAAATPGGPPETQYF. The rearrangement uses TRBV10-2 and TRBJ2-5, with D perhaps TRBD1 or TRBD2 (6 bases each). The V end lost 11 bases, the J end lost 4 bases, and 23 bases lay between the germline ends. The germline gives CDR1 WSHSY, CDR2 SAAADI. The CDR3 covers 15 residues.

This clonotype turned up a few times. The chain combines TRBV29-1 with TRBJ2-1; perhaps D is TRBD1 or TRBD2 (5 bases each). This CDR3 has 11 amino acids. Germline lookup yields CDR1 SQVTM and CDR2 ANQGSEA. With 4 bases removed from V and 13 bases from J, the gap between germline ends came to 14 bases. As DNA, the CDR3 is TGCAGCGTTGTAGGCAGTAGGGACCAGTTCTTC. Translating it yields CSVVGSRDQFF.

The chain couples TRBV3-1 to TRBJ2-1; 7 bases are a match to TRBD2. J lost 2 bases, V lost 6 bases, and 10 bases had no gene match. Per the germline V gene, CDR1 is LGHDT and CDR2 is YNNKEL (reference sequence). The CDR3 extends over 16 amino acids. The CDR3 spells CASRRKLAEAYNEQFF. In nucleotides, the CDR3 is TGTGCCAGCAGGAGAAAGCTAGCGGAGGCCTACAATGAGCAGTTCTTC.

This clonotype came up a few times. The CDR3 sequence is CASSSTQGYTEAFF. The CDR3 DNA sequence: TGTGCCAGCAGCAGCACTCAGGGGTACACTGAAGCTTTCTTT. The V and J genes are TRBV3-1 and TRBJ1-1, with D perhaps TRBD1 (6 bases). Germline V lookup: CDR1 LGHDT, CDR2 YNNKEL (reference sequence). The CDR3 has 14 amino acids. The V gene lost 5 bases and the J gene lost 3 bases, with 13 bases spanning the gap.

This clonotype was recorded many times. This chain joins TRBV7-9 and TRBJ2-2, with D tentatively TRBD1 or TRBD2 (6 bases each). The CDR3 consists of 13 residues. Germline V gene data show CDR1 as SEHNR and CDR2 as FQNEAQ (reference sequence). V lost 6 bases and J lost 7, with 12 bases in between. CDR3 loop: CASRTEGDGELFF. The DNA of the CDR3 is TGTGCCAGCAGGACGGAGGGGGACGGGGAGCTGTTTTTT.

For this clonotype: This may arise from a read error, as a much more abundant clone is one base away. The chain has TRBV7-9 and TRBJ1-1, with 7 bases lining up with TRBD1. Germline assignment: CDR1 SEHNR and CDR2 FQNEAQ (reference sequence). The CDR3 spans 15 residues. The CDR3 is CVSSLRGRTNTEAFF. For the CDR3, the DNA is TGTGTCAGCAGCTTGAGGGGGCGAACGAACACTGAAGCTTTCTTT.

This clonotype was recorded at least ten times. The chain has TRBV2 and TRBJ2-3; 11 nucleotides align to TRBD2. The CDR3 has 17 residues. CDR1 and CDR2 from the germline V gene are SNHLY and FYNNEI. Trimming cost V 6 bases and J 0 bases; bases outside gene matches: 8. The CDR3 sequence: CASRRLAGMGSTDTQYF. In nucleotides, the CDR3 is TGTGCCAGCAGAAGACTAGCGGGAATGGGGAGCACAGATACGCAGTATTTT.

On this clonotype: A much larger clone is a single base away; this may be a read error. The rearrangement links TRBV5-1 to TRBJ2-2, with D perhaps given as TRBD1 or TRBD2 (5 bases each). Per germline, CDR1 SGHRS and CDR2 YFSETQ. The CDR3 runs to 14 residues. CDR3 loop: CASSLNWGTGELYF. The CDR3 nucleotides are TGCGCCAGCAGCTTAAACTGGGGCACCGGGGAGCTGTATTTT.

At least ten counts were recorded for this clonotype. The V call is TRBV6-5, the J call TRBJ1-2, with a weak D call TRBD1 (5 bases). Germline V gene sequence: CDR1 MNHEY, CDR2 SVGAGI. Trimming took off 4 bases at V and 4 bases at J, with 16 bases between the two ends. The CDR3 runs to 15 residues. The CDR3 sequence: CASSWQGLPLYGYTF. The CDR3 nucleotides are TGTGCCAGCAGTTGGCAGGGTCTACCTCTCTATGGCTACACCTTC.

The chain joins TRBV5-1 to TRBJ2-2; 8 bases match TRBD1. V shed 7 bases and J 5 bases; nucleotides not matched to a gene: 7. The CDR3 contains 14 residues. The germline V gene encodes CDR1 SGHRS and CDR2 YFSETQ. As DNA, the CDR3 is TGCGCCAGCCGGACAGGGACTCCAACCGGGGAGCTGTTTTTT. Translating it yields CASRTGTPTGELFF.

This clonotype was seen only a few times. The rearrangement uses TRBV11-2 and TRBJ2-1, with D possibly matching TRBD2 (7 bases). Germline V CDR1 and CDR2: SGHAT, FQNNGV. The CDR3 is 16 amino acids. V lost 7 bases to trimming and J lost 5 bases, with 21 bases between them. The CDR3 region has the DNA TGTGCCAGCACTTTACGGGGGGCATCAAACCACAATGAGCAGTTCTTC. It is translated as CASTLRGASNHNEQFF.

The gene calls are TRBV7-3 and TRBJ2-7; 7 nucleotides line up with TRBD2. Germline V CDR1 and CDR2: SGHTA, FQGTGA. V was clipped by 1 base and J by 6 bases; unmatched bases: 9. The CDR3 extends over 15 amino acids. In DNA form, the CDR3 reads TGTGCCAGCAGCTTAAGACTAGCATCCATCTCCGAGCAGTACTTC. This codes for CASSLRLASISEQYF.

The rearrangement links TRBV20-1 to TRBJ2-1, with 9 bases fitting TRBD2. J gave up 6 bases and V 7 bases, and 13 bases lay outside the gene matches. The CDR3 runs to 15 residues. Germline CDR1 reads DFQATT; CDR2 reads SNEGSKA (reference sequence). DNA for the CDR3: TGCAGTGTCACACTATCTAGCGGGAACTCCAATGAGCAGTTCTTC. Translation gives CSVTLSSGNSNEQFF.